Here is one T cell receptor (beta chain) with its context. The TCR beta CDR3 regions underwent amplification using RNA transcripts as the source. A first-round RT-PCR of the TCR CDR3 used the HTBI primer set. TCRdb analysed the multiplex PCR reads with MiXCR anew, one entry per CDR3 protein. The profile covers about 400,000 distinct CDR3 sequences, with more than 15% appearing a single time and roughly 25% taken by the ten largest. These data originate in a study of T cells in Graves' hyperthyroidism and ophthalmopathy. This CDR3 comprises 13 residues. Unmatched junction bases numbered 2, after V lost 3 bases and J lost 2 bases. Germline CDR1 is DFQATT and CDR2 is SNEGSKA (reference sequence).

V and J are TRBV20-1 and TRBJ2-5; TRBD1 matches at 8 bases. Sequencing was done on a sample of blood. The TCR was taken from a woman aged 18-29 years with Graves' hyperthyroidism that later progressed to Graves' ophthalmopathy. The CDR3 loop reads CSARGQVQETQYF. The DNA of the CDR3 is TGCAGTGCTAGGGGACAGGTACAAGAGACCCAGTACTTC.